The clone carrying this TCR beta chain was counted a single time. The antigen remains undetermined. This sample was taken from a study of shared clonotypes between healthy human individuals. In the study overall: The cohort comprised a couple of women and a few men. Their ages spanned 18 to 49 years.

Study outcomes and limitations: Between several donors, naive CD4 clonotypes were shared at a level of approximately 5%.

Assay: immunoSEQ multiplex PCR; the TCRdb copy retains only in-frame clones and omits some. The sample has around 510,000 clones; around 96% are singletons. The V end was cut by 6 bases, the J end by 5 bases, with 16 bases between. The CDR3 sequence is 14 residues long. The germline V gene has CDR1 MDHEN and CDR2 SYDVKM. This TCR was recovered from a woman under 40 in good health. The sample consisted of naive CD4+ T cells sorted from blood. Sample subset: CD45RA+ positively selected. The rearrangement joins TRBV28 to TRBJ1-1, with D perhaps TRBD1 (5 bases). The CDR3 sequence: CASSLRGGITEAFF. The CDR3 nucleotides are TGTGCCAGCAGCCTCCGGGGGGGAATTACTGAAGCTTTCTTT.